A selection of T cell receptor beta chains follows, all from one sample in a study of blood T cells in healthy people across ages. TCRdb redid the calling of the 5' RACE reads with MiXCR, one entry per CDR3 protein. The sample includes fewer than 2 million distinct CDR3 sequences, around 40% of them seen just once. Sequenced sample: blood. All receptors derive from a human donor in good health. The CDR3 runs from the conserved cysteine through the conserved F or W. Each record gives: CDR3 DNA, CDR3 protein, V gene, clone size, J gene, D gene. A D gene is named only where the DNA matches it firmly. Rows give clone size only sometimes, using once, few, many, or a class for an expanded clone.

cdr3_nt: TGCGCCAGCAGCCAAGATCTAGCTAGTCAGCAAGAGACCCAGTACTTC
cdr3_aa: CASSQDLASQQETQYF
v_call: TRBV4-3
clone_size: few
j_call: TRBJ2-5
d_call: .

cdr3_nt: TGCGCCAGCAGTACCTACCGGGAACAGCCCCAGCATTTT
cdr3_aa: CASSTYREQPQHF
v_call: TRBV7-2
clone_size: .
j_call: TRBJ1-5
d_call: .

cdr3_nt: TGTGCCAGCAGTACCACAGGGGGCCCCACTGAAGCTTTCTTT
cdr3_aa: CASSTTGGPTEAFF
v_call: TRBV12-3/TRBV12-4
clone_size: .
j_call: TRBJ1-1
d_call: TRBD1

cdr3_nt: TGTGCCAGCAGCTTAGTCGTCGGTCGACGGTTGGTAACTGAAGCTTTCTTT
cdr3_aa: CASSLVVGRRLVTEAFF
v_call: TRBV7-8
clone_size: .
j_call: TRBJ1-1
d_call: .

cdr3_nt: TGCAGCGTTGAAGGTGGGGACTACCCCGAGACCCAGTACTTC
cdr3_aa: CSVEGGDYPETQYF
v_call: TRBV29-1
clone_size: few
j_call: TRBJ2-5
d_call: TRBD2

cdr3_nt: TGTGCCAGCAGCGAGGCAGGGGAGAGCTATCAGCCCCAGCATTTT
cdr3_aa: CASSEAGESYQPQHF
v_call: TRBV12-3/TRBV12-4
clone_size: .
j_call: TRBJ1-5
d_call: .

cdr3_nt: TGTGCCAGTGGTTCGCGATGGCGATTTGGGGGGCGCGGCACCGGGGAGCTGTTTTTT
cdr3_aa: CASGSRWRFGGRGTGELFF
v_call: TRBV6-2/TRBV6-3
clone_size: once
j_call: TRBJ2-2
d_call: .

cdr3_nt: TGCAGTGTTAGAACCGGTAATAATGAAAAACTGTTTTTT
cdr3_aa: CSVRTGNNEKLFF
v_call: TRBV20-1
clone_size: .
j_call: TRBJ1-4
d_call: .

cdr3_nt: TGTGCCAGCAGACAGGGGCTCTCCTCCTACGAGCAGTACTTC
cdr3_aa: CASRQGLSSYEQYF
v_call: TRBV6-1
clone_size: few
j_call: TRBJ2-7
d_call: TRBD1

cdr3_nt: TGTGCCAGCAGCGAGACAGGGGATCGCAATCAGCCCCAGCATTTT
cdr3_aa: CASSETGDRNQPQHF
v_call: TRBV6-2/TRBV6-3
clone_size: .
j_call: TRBJ1-5
d_call: TRBD1

cdr3_nt: TGTGCCAGCAGCGTAGGGCCCCGCGTAGGGCTAGGAGATACGCAGTATTTT
cdr3_aa: CASSVGPRVGLGDTQYF
v_call: TRBV9
clone_size: few
j_call: TRBJ2-3
d_call: .

cdr3_nt: TGTGCCAGCAGCTTAGCGAGGCTAGAGAGGGGAAATGAGCAGTTCTTC
cdr3_aa: CASSLARLERGNEQFF
v_call: TRBV11-2
clone_size: few
j_call: TRBJ2-1
d_call: .

cdr3_nt: TGTGCCAGCAGCTCCCTCGGGGGGGCGCGGAATGAGCAGTTCTTC
cdr3_aa: CASSSLGGARNEQFF
v_call: TRBV7-2
clone_size: .
j_call: TRBJ2-1
d_call: TRBD2

cdr3_nt: TGCAGCGTTGTAAACAGGCTCTCCTACAATGAGCAGTTCTTC
cdr3_aa: CSVVNRLSYNEQFF
v_call: TRBV29-1
clone_size: few
j_call: TRBJ2-1
d_call: .

cdr3_nt: TGTGCCAGCAGCGGAACAGGGGTAGAGACCCAGTACTTC
cdr3_aa: CASSGTGVETQYF
v_call: TRBV7-9
clone_size: .
j_call: TRBJ2-5
d_call: TRBD1

cdr3_nt: TGCGCCAGCAATGGTCCAGGCTACGAGCAGTACTTC
cdr3_aa: CASNGPGYEQYF
v_call: TRBV5-1
clone_size: few
j_call: TRBJ2-7
d_call: .

cdr3_nt: TGCAGTGCTACTTCATTGCTGGGCATTCCTAGCACAGATACGCAGTATTTT
cdr3_aa: CSATSLLGIPSTDTQYF
v_call: TRBV20-1
clone_size: .
j_call: TRBJ2-3
d_call: .

cdr3_nt: TGTGCCAGCAGGGACCATTTGGGCAGCGGCTACACCTTC
cdr3_aa: CASRDHLGSGYTF
v_call: TRBV6-4
clone_size: .
j_call: TRBJ1-2
d_call: .

cdr3_nt: TGTGCCAGTTGTCGTAGCGGGGGGGGACAAGAGACCCAGTACTTC
cdr3_aa: CASCRSGGGQETQYF
v_call: TRBV19
clone_size: .
j_call: TRBJ2-5
d_call: TRBD2

cdr3_nt: TGTGCCAGCAGTGGAGCGGCGCGGCCCTACAATGAGCAGTTCTTC
cdr3_aa: CASSGAARPYNEQFF
v_call: TRBV28
clone_size: few
j_call: TRBJ2-1
d_call: .

cdr3_nt: TGTGCCAGCAGTGAAGTAACAGGGGATGGCTACACCTTC
cdr3_aa: CASSEVTGDGYTF
v_call: TRBV6-1
clone_size: .
j_call: TRBJ1-2
d_call: TRBD1

cdr3_nt: TGTGCCAGCAGCCGCTTTTCACAGGGGAGCTATGGCTACACCTTC
cdr3_aa: CASSRFSQGSYGYTF
v_call: TRBV3-1
clone_size: .
j_call: TRBJ1-2
d_call: TRBD1

cdr3_nt: TGTGCCATCAGTTTAACGGGGGATACAGTTTATGGCTACACCTTC
cdr3_aa: CAISLTGDTVYGYTF
v_call: TRBV10-3
clone_size: few
j_call: TRBJ1-2
d_call: .

cdr3_nt: TGCGCCAGCAGCCAAGGACGAGGGGGCCCTCAGCCCCAGCATTTT
cdr3_aa: CASSQGRGGPQPQHF
v_call: TRBV4-1
clone_size: few
j_call: TRBJ1-5
d_call: TRBD1

cdr3_nt: TGTGCCAGCAGTTACTCGTTCGGAGGGATAAGCTACGAGCAGTACTTC
cdr3_aa: CASSYSFGGISYEQYF
v_call: TRBV6-5
clone_size: few
j_call: TRBJ2-7
d_call: .

cdr3_nt: TGTGCCAGCAGGGACGGGCGAGTCTCCTACAATGAGCAGTTCTTC
cdr3_aa: CASRDGRVSYNEQFF
v_call: TRBV2
clone_size: few
j_call: TRBJ2-1
d_call: .

cdr3_nt: TGTGCCAGCAGGTTGTCACTACTGGATGGCTACACCTTC
cdr3_aa: CASRLSLLDGYTF
v_call: TRBV12-3/TRBV12-4
clone_size: .
j_call: TRBJ1-2
d_call: .

cdr3_nt: TGCAGTGCTAGTTCCAGGGAGGCTTACGAGCAGTACTTC
cdr3_aa: CSASSREAYEQYF
v_call: TRBV20-1
clone_size: .
j_call: TRBJ2-7
d_call: .

cdr3_nt: TGCAGTGCTAGCAACCTTCGGCGGGGTGCCCAAGAGACCCAGTACTTC
cdr3_aa: CSASNLRRGAQETQYF
v_call: TRBV20-1
clone_size: .
j_call: TRBJ2-5
d_call: .

cdr3_nt: TGCAGCGCCTGGACTAGCGGGGGGTTCACAGATACGCAGTATTTT
cdr3_aa: CSAWTSGGFTDTQYF
v_call: TRBV29-1
clone_size: many
j_call: TRBJ2-3
d_call: TRBD2

cdr3_nt: TGCGCCAGCAGCCAAGTTTTATCGGGGGGACATCCTACAGATGAGCAGTACTTC
cdr3_aa: CASSQVLSGGHPTDEQYF
v_call: TRBV4-1
clone_size: .
j_call: TRBJ2-5
d_call: .

cdr3_nt: TGTGCCAGCAGCGTAGAGGGACGCGCATGGAATGAGCAGTTCTTC
cdr3_aa: CASSVEGRAWNEQFF
v_call: TRBV9
clone_size: .
j_call: TRBJ2-1
d_call: .

cdr3_nt: TGCAGTGCTAGAATTAGCGGGACCCCGACCCAGTACTTC
cdr3_aa: CSARISGTPTQYF
v_call: TRBV20-1
clone_size: few
j_call: TRBJ2-5
d_call: TRBD2

cdr3_nt: TGTGCCAGCAGGCAGGGACAAGGATCTGGAAACACCATATATTTT
cdr3_aa: CASRQGQGSGNTIYF
v_call: TRBV27
clone_size: .
j_call: TRBJ1-3
d_call: .

cdr3_nt: TGCGCCAGCAGCCCGGGGACAGGGGGTAACAATCAGCCCCAGCATTTT
cdr3_aa: CASSPGTGGNNQPQHF
v_call: TRBV5-1
clone_size: once
j_call: TRBJ1-5
d_call: TRBD1

cdr3_nt: TGTGCCAGCAGGTCCCCTGGGGGGTCACCTGGGGATACGCAGTATTTT
cdr3_aa: CASRSPGGSPGDTQYF
v_call: TRBV28
clone_size: .
j_call: TRBJ2-3
d_call: .

cdr3_nt: TGCAGCGGCGAGAGTTCGCGGGGGGCCAGGGATACGCAGTATTTT
cdr3_aa: CSGESSRGARDTQYF
v_call: TRBV29-1
clone_size: few
j_call: TRBJ2-3
d_call: TRBD2

cdr3_nt: TGTGCCAGCAGCCCCTGGGGACAGCTAGAAAAACTGTTTTTT
cdr3_aa: CASSPWGQLEKLFF
v_call: TRBV7-9
clone_size: few
j_call: TRBJ1-4
d_call: TRBD1

cdr3_nt: TGTGCCAGCAGTGATGGAGGGGCCAACGTCCTGACTTTC
cdr3_aa: CASSDGGANVLTF
v_call: TRBV6-6
clone_size: many
j_call: TRBJ2-6
d_call: .

cdr3_nt: TGTGCCAGCAGTGTGACAGGCGGGTACAATGAGCAGTTCTTC
cdr3_aa: CASSVTGGYNEQFF
v_call: TRBV2
clone_size: many
j_call: TRBJ2-1
d_call: .